Listed below are T cell receptor beta chains from one sample, sequenced in a study of T cells after yellow fever vaccination. TCRdb re-called the 5' RACE reads through MiXCR, storing one row per CDR3 protein. Among some 600,000 distinct CDR3 sequences listed, roughly an eighth were seen once. Sequencing used PBMCs, obtained on the day of the yellow fever booster vaccination. The receptors originated from a young man who received the YFV17D yellow fever vaccine. The CDR3 runs from the conserved cysteine through the conserved F or W. The order of the fields is J gene, D gene, V gene, clone size, CDR3 protein, CDR3 DNA. D genes are given only for firm matches. Part of the rows lack a size; the others show once, few, many or a class for expanded clones.

>TRBJ2-7|TRBD1|TRBV20-1|.
CSARDQTGKKYEQYF
TGCAGTGCTAGAGATCAGACAGGGAAAAAATACGAGCAGTACTTC
>TRBJ2-2|.|TRBV20-1|few
CSARDMGNTGELFF
TGCAGTGCTAGAGATATGGGGAACACCGGGGAGCTGTTTTTT
>TRBJ2-1|.|TRBV5-5|few
CASSPRTGGSYNEQFF
TGTGCCAGCAGCCCACGCACGGGCGGCTCTTACAATGAGCAGTTCTTC
>TRBJ2-7|TRBD2|TRBV6-2/TRBV6-3|.
CASSYWSGSYEQYF
TGTGCCAGCAGTTACTGGAGCGGGAGTTACGAGCAGTACTTC
>TRBJ2-1|.|TRBV5-5|.
CASSSGPGQFF
TGTGCCAGCAGCTCCGGCCCTGGGCAGTTCTTC
>TRBJ1-6|.|TRBV12-3/TRBV12-4|few
CASTVGGSNSPLHF
TGTGCCAGCACCGTGGGGGGCTCTAATTCACCCCTCCACTTT
>TRBJ2-1|TRBD2|TRBV12-3/TRBV12-4|many
CASKGLEASGRAIYNEQFF
TGTGCCAGCAAGGGATTAGAAGCTAGCGGGAGGGCAATCTACAATGAGCAGTTCTTC
>TRBJ2-5|TRBD2|TRBV12-3/TRBV12-4|.
CASTLASGTIGETQYF
TGTGCCAGCACCCTTGCGTCAGGGACTATCGGGGAGACCCAGTACTTC
>TRBJ2-7|.|TRBV7-6|few
CASSLNYLYEQYF
TGTGCCAGCAGCTTGAATTACCTCTACGAGCAGTACTTC
>TRBJ2-4|.|TRBV12-3/TRBV12-4|.
CASSFRVPAKNIQYF
TGTGCCAGCAGTTTCAGGGTCCCAGCCAAAAACATTCAGTACTTC
>TRBJ1-3|.|TRBV5-1|.
CASSLGEGGLPGFGGNTIYF
TGCGCCAGCAGCTTGGGCGAAGGAGGGCTCCCAGGGTTTGGAGGAAACACCATATATTTT
>TRBJ2-3|.|TRBV20-1|few
CSAREDSFSTDTQYF
TGCAGTGCTAGAGAGGACAGCTTTAGCACAGATACGCAGTATTTT
>TRBJ2-1|TRBD1|TRBV27|few
CASSLSIWDRGGNEQFF
TGTGCCAGCAGTTTGTCTATATGGGACAGGGGAGGGAATGAGCAGTTCTTC
>TRBJ2-1|TRBD2|TRBV7-8|.
CASSQAGTSSEQFF
TGTGCCAGCAGCCAGGCCGGGACTAGCAGTGAGCAGTTCTTC
>TRBJ2-1|.|TRBV6-2/TRBV6-3|.
CASILAYNEQFF
TGTGCCAGCATCCTAGCCTACAATGAGCAGTTCTTC